Reported below is one T cell receptor beta chain. The data derive from a study of blood T cell repertoires in COVID-19. There are 15 residues in the CDR3. Germline CDR1 reads LNHDA; CDR2 reads SQIVND (reference sequence). J gave up 4 bases and V 4 bases, and 5 bases lay outside the gene matches. Only in-frame clones appear in the TCRdb table, and some are missing; sequencing was by immunoSEQ multiplex PCR. Among fewer than 400,000 clones listed, 90% were seen once. Sequences were obtained from PBMCs or T cells enriched from blood (not recorded which). This sequence joins TRBV19 and TRBJ2-2, with 8 bases matching TRBD1. This clonotype was sampled from a woman aged 30 to 39 who had been exposed to COVID-19. CDR3 residues: CASSRRTGGTGELFF. The CDR3, as DNA: TGTGCCAGTAGTAGACGAACAGGGGGCACCGGGGAGCTGTTTTTT.